The 14 T cell receptor beta chains reported below all come from one sample, sequenced in a study of response to subunit inactivated influenza vaccine. TCRdb ran MiXCR on the RT-PCR reads and lists one entry per CDR3 protein. The sample lists roughly 650,000 distinct CDR3 sequences, 12% to 15% occurring once. The sequencing here drew on PBMCs from blood, taken 14 days before vaccination. The receptors were gathered from a man between 45 and 60 years old who received an inactivated influenza vaccine.

This clonotype is a singleton in its sample. The genes are TRBV10-3 and TRBJ2-2; 8 positions agree with TRBD2. Germline-derived CDR1 and CDR2 are ENHRY and SYGVKD. J lost 7 bases, V lost 8 bases, and 9 bases had no gene match. The CDR3 loop spans 14 amino acids. The CDR3 nucleotides read TGTGCCATCTCCAACAGGACTAGCTTCGGGGAGCTGTTTTTT. This translates into CAISNRTSFGELFF.

There are a few counts of this clonotype. The genes are TRBV27 and TRBJ2-2; the D gene is possibly TRBD1 (8 bases). Germline CDR1 reads MNHEY; CDR2 reads SMNVEV (reference sequence). Between the trimmed V and J ends, which lost 7 bases and 5 bases, there was a span of 17 bases. The CDR3 is made up of 15 amino acids. The CDR3 is CASTAQGGVTGELFF. The CDR3 bases are TGTGCCAGCACCGCACAGGGGGGGGTGACCGGGGAGCTGTTTTTT.

The table lists this clonotype with many counts. In DNA, the CDR3 is TGTGCCAGCAGCGCGACGGGACTAGCGGGAGTATGGGGCACAGATACGCAGTATTTT. Encoded protein: CASSATGLAGVWGTDTQYF. The chain links TRBV7-6 to TRBJ2-3, with 14 bases aligning to TRBD2. Trimming took 5 bases from V and 1 from J; bases not matched to a gene: 11. Germline CDR1 reads SGHVS; CDR2 reads FNYEAQ. This CDR3 has 19 residues.

Only a few counts were recorded for this clonotype. This sequence joins TRBV29-1 and TRBJ2-2, with a tentative D call TRBD2 (6 bases). V shed 6 bases and J shed 8 bases, with 16 bases lying between them. Germline lookup yields CDR1 SQVTM and CDR2 ANQGSEA. There are 13 residues in the CDR3. CDR3 nucleotides: TGCAGCGTGGGGGAGGAAGCGTGGGGGGAGCTGTTTTTT. It specifies CSVGEEAWGELFF.

The chain carries TRBV12-3 or TRBV12-4 and TRBJ2-6; TRBD2 matches 8 bases. The CDR3 has 16 residues. The ends lost 8 bases at V and 2 bases at J; junction bases unmatched: 8. CDR3 sequence reads: CASAGGGRAGANVLTF. DNA for the CDR3: TGTGCCAGCGCAGGCGGGGGGAGGGCTGGGGCCAACGTCCTGACTTTC.

For this clonotype: A read error may produce the germline difference seen at one junction end. The chain uses TRBV7-7 and TRBJ2-5, with a possible D match to TRBD1 (5 bases). CDR1 and CDR2 from the germline V gene are SSHAT and FNYEAQ (reference sequence). The CDR3 runs 14 residues. The CDR3 coding sequence is TGTGCTAGCAGCTTAAACCCAGGGATGGAGACCCAGTACTTC. As protein: CASSLNPGMETQYF.

The V and J genes are TRBV12-5 and TRBJ2-7, with TRBD1 identical over 8 bases. Germline V gene sequence: CDR1 LGHNT, CDR2 FRNRAP. The CDR3 totals 14 residues. Losses at the gene ends were 5 bases for V and 3 bases for J; bases not matched to a gene: 6. This CDR3 reads CASGQGQVFYEQYF. As DNA, the CDR3 is TGTGCTAGTGGTCAGGGACAGGTATTCTACGAGCAGTACTTC.

The gene calls are TRBV6-1 and TRBJ2-2; TRBD2 might be the D (5 bases). Germline V lookup: CDR1 MNHNS, CDR2 SASEGT. The germline V and J ends were trimmed by 7 bases and 4 bases, with 10 bases remaining between them. CDR3 size: 13 residues. Here the CDR3 DNA reads TGTGCCAGCATCCCCCGGGGCACCGGGGAGCTGTTTTTT. It yields the protein CASIPRGTGELFF.

This clonotype has a handful of counts. The V call is TRBV7-2, the J call TRBJ2-7, with 9 bases that match TRBD2. Trimming at V came to 4 bases and at J to 4 bases, leaving 14 bases not matched to a gene. This CDR3 is 17 amino acids long. The germline gives CDR1 SGHTA, CDR2 FQGNSA. The CDR3 loop reads CASSSTTLAGLVYEQYF. The CDR3 bases are TGTGCCAGCAGCTCCACTACCCTAGCGGGGCTAGTATACGAGCAGTACTTC.

This clonotype came up a few times. This may be a read error: a much more frequent sequence differs by one nucleotide. CDR3 in DNA: TGTGTCAGCAGCCGGGACCTCACCTACGAGCAGTACTTC. Protein product: CVSSRDLTYEQYF. The chain has TRBV5-6 and TRBJ2-7; D possibly matches TRBD1 or TRBD2 (5 bases each). Germline V gives CDR1 SGHDT, CDR2 YYEEEE. The CDR3 sequence is 13 residues long.

With regard to this clonotype: One junction end disagrees with the germline gene, perhaps due to a read error. The chain has TRBV27 and TRBJ1-2; possibly TRBD1 for D (6 bases). This CDR3 is built from 13 residues. CDR1 is MNHEY and CDR2 is SMNVEV in the germline V gene (reference sequence). CDR3 in amino acids: CSSSIQGNYGYTF. The DNA of the CDR3 is TGTTCCAGCAGCATTCAGGGGAACTATGGCTACACCTTC.

The V call is TRBV5-1, the J call TRBJ2-3; D might be TRBD1 (5 bases). Germline V gives CDR1 SGHRS, CDR2 YFSETQ. The CDR3 has 16 residues. V was shortened by 4 bases and J by 1 base, with 16 bases between the two germline ends. The CDR3 sequence: CASSGIGVPGTDTQYF. The CDR3, as DNA: TGCGCCAGCAGCGGAATAGGGGTGCCTGGCACAGATACGCAGTATTTT.

This rearrangement joins TRBV15 to TRBJ2-7; 9 bases line up with TRBD1. V lost 1 base and J lost 5; bases outside the gene matches: 6. The CDR3 has 15 residues. The germline gives CDR1 LNHNV, CDR2 YYDKDF (reference sequence). CDR3 sequence reads: CATSRAGTGKNEQYF. DNA of the CDR3: TGTGCCACCAGCAGAGCCGGGACAGGGAAAAACGAGCAGTACTTC.

The J gene is TRBJ2-3, the V gene TRBV7-9; 14 bases are a match to TRBD2. This CDR3 has 17 residues. Germline V gene lookup returns CDR1 SEHNR and CDR2 FQNEAQ (reference sequence). V gave up 3 bases and J gave up 2 bases; unmatched junction bases: 4. CDR3 loop: CASSLKGLAGATDTQYF. CDR3 sequence (DNA): TGTGCCAGCAGCTTGAAGGGACTAGCGGGAGCCACAGATACGCAGTATTTT.